A single sample gave rise to the 27 T cell receptor beta chains below, sequenced in a study of PD-L1 blockade in urothelial cancer. Sequencing was performed with immunoSEQ multiplex PCR; in TCRdb, only in-frame clones are kept and a portion is missing. The sample consists of around 41,000 clones, 88% of them appearing once. The input for sequencing was PBMCs, taken around atezolizumab (anti-PD-L1) treatment. The receptor set was obtained from a woman aged 60-70 years with urothelial cancer.

Details on this clone: One end of the junction is discordant with germline, which a read error may explain. This chain links TRBV5-6 with TRBJ2-7; 10 bases are a match to TRBD2. This CDR3 has 15 residues. Germline CDR1 and CDR2: SGHDT and YYEEEE. In nucleotides, the CDR3 is TGTGCCAGCAACGTTCTAGCGGGGGACTCCTCCGAGCAGTACTTC. As protein: CASNVLAGDSSEQYF.

The genes are TRBV2 and TRBJ1-2, with 8 nucleotides matching TRBD1. J lost 1 base, V lost 6 bases, and 7 bases had no gene match. The CDR3 consists of 15 residues. The germline V gene encodes CDR1 SNHLY and CDR2 FYNNEI. CDR3 coding DNA: TGTGCCAGCAGGGGCTCAGGGGGCGGTAACTATGGCTACACCTTC. Protein sequence: CASRGSGGGNYGYTF. Complete variable domain (other parts from reference TRBV2 and TRBJ1-2): EPEVTQTPSHQVTQMGQEVILRCVPISNHLYFYWYRQILGQKVEFLVSFYNNEISEKSEIFDDQFSVERPDGSNFTLKIRSTKLEDSAMYFCASRGSGGGNYGYTFGSGTRLTVV.

This chain connects TRBV27 to TRBJ2-2; 12 bases match TRBD2. The CDR3 sequence is 14 residues long. Trimming cost V 6 bases and J 5 bases; bases outside gene matches: 1. CDR1 MNHEY and CDR2 SMNVEV come from the germline V gene (reference sequence). This chain's CDR3 is CASRLAGGTGELFF. The CDR3 coding sequence is TGTGCCAGCAGACTAGCGGGAGGTACCGGGGAGCTGTTTTTT.

This clone was counted once. This chain uses TRBV7-3 with TRBJ2-3; TRBD1 aligns across 8 bases. The CDR3 spans 15 residues. The V gene end was trimmed by 2 bases and the J gene end by 1 base; junction bases not matched to a gene: 2. Germline CDR1 reads SGHTA; CDR2 reads FQGTGA. The CDR3 DNA sequence: TGTGCCAGCAGCTTACAGGGGGCGGGCACAGATACGCAGTATTTT. It encodes CASSLQGAGTDTQYF.

The chain has TRBV19 and TRBJ2-7; D possibly corresponds to TRBD2 (6 bases). Trimming took off 1 base at V and 4 bases at J, with 11 bases between the two ends. The CDR3 totals 14 residues. Germline V gives CDR1 LNHDA, CDR2 SQIVND (reference sequence). CDR3 amino acids: CASSIVAGWYEQYF. CDR3 in DNA: TGTGCCAGTAGTATAGTGGCGGGGTGGTACGAGCAGTACTTC.

The chain is built from TRBV19 and TRBJ1-2; 8 bases are shared with TRBD1. Germline CDR1 is LNHDA and CDR2 is SQIVND (reference sequence). With V trimmed by 8 bases and J by 8 bases, 7 bases remained unmatched. The CDR3 has 12 amino acids. CDR3 loop: CASQDRVWGYTF. The CDR3 DNA is TGTGCCAGTCAGGACAGGGTCTGGGGCTACACCTTC.

The chain has TRBV27 and TRBJ2-7; 7 bases are a match to TRBD2. The germline gives CDR1 MNHEY, CDR2 SMNVEV (reference sequence). V dropped 6 bases and J dropped 6; count of bases not matched to a gene: 8. The CDR3 sequence is 13 residues long. The CDR3 sequence is CASRTSASSEQYF. The CDR3 DNA is TGTGCCAGCAGAACTAGCGCAAGCAGCGAGCAGTACTTC.

The V call is TRBV6-4, the J call TRBJ2-1; 8 nucleotides match TRBD2. Germline V gene data show CDR1 as MRHNA and CDR2 as SNTAGT. Losses at the gene ends were 0 bases for V and 7 bases for J; bases not matched to a gene: 5. The CDR3 is made up of 15 amino acids. CDR3 sequence reads: CASSDSETSGNEQFF. DNA of the CDR3: TGTGCCAGCAGTGACTCGGAAACTAGCGGAAATGAGCAGTTCTTC.

The chain employs TRBV4-1 and TRBJ2-1; D unresolved. CDR3 size: 14 residues. Trimming removed 0 bases at V and 10 bases at J, with 13 bases between. The germline CDR1 and CDR2 sequences are MGHRA and YSYEKL. CDR3 DNA sequence: TGCGCCAGCAGCCAAGAGATAGCAATGCCGGAGCAGTTCTTC. Residues: CASSQEIAMPEQFF.

The rearrangement joins TRBV5-4 to TRBJ1-2; the D gene is possibly TRBD1 (6 bases). The V gene lost 0 bases and the J gene lost 7 bases, with 16 bases spanning the gap. In germline, CDR1 is SGHNT, CDR2 YYREEE (reference sequence). The CDR3 runs 15 residues. The CDR3 region has the DNA TGTGCCAGCAGCTTGGCGGGGGGGGCGCATAGTGGCTACACCTTC. Translated, it gives CASSLAGGAHSGYTF.

The CDR3 coding sequence is TGCGCCAGCAGCCAAGATATATCGAGCGGGGGTATCACAGATACGCAGTATTTT. Encoded protein: CASSQDISSGGITDTQYF. The gene calls are TRBV4-3 and TRBJ2-3, with 8 bases identical to TRBD2. Germline V gene sequence: CDR1 LGHNA, CDR2 YSLEER. Trimming removed 0 bases from V and 2 bases from J; junction bases left unmatched: 10. This CDR3 has 18 amino acids.

The DNA for the CDR3 is TGTGCCAGCTCTCGGACACACCTGAACACCGGGGAGCTGTTTTTT. This gives the protein CASSRTHLNTGELFF. This chain uses TRBV18 with TRBJ2-2; tentative D call: TRBD1 (5 bases). The V and J ends lost 6 bases and 1 base respectively, with 12 bases between them. This CDR3 is built from 15 residues. CDR1 KGHSH and CDR2 LQKENI come from the germline V gene.

This clone occurred a few times. This chain uses TRBV6-5 with TRBJ2-7; D is possibly TRBD1 (6 bases). This CDR3 spans 13 amino acids. V dropped 6 bases and J dropped 5 bases, with 14 bases sitting between them. CDR1 and CDR2 from the germline V gene are MNHEY and SVGAGI. The CDR3 spells CASSLQGGNEQYF. The CDR3 DNA is TGTGCCAGCAGCCTACAGGGTGGCAACGAGCAGTACTTC.

The chain joins TRBV5-4 to TRBJ1-1; 7 bases are a match to TRBD1. V lost 5 bases, J lost 0 bases, and 4 bases stayed unmatched. The germline V gene has CDR1 SGHNT and CDR2 YYREEE (reference sequence). CDR3 length equals 14 residues. CDR3 DNA sequence: TGTGCCAGCAGGAAGGGACAGATGAACACTGAAGCTTTCTTT. Its protein is CASRKGQMNTEAFF.

This chain uses TRBV18 with TRBJ1-5; 8 bases line up with TRBD1. Germline loops: CDR1 KGHSH, CDR2 LQKENI. The CDR3 has 15 residues. V was clipped by 6 bases and J by 5 bases; unmatched bases: 9. Written as DNA, the CDR3 is TGTGCCAGCTCGCAACAGGGGGGGTTGGATCAGCCCCAGCATTTT. Encoded protein: CASSQQGGLDQPQHF. Drawing the rest from reference TRBV18 and TRBJ1-5, the complete variable domain is NAGVMQNPRHLVRRRGQEARLRCSPMKGHSHVYWYRQLPEEGLKFMVYLQKENIIDESGMPKERFSAEFPKEGPSILRIQQVVRGDSAAYFCASSQQGGLDQPQHFGDGTRLSIL.

This rearrangement joins TRBV19 to TRBJ2-2, with TRBD1 matching 9 bases. V dropped 6 bases and J dropped 4; count of bases not matched to a gene: 6. Germline CDR1 is LNHDA and CDR2 is SQIVND (reference sequence). The CDR3 has 15 residues. CDR3 loop: CASSPGTGSTGELFF. CDR3 in DNA: TGTGCCAGTAGCCCCGGGACAGGGAGCACCGGGGAGCTGTTTTTT.

The rearrangement joins TRBV28 to TRBJ2-3; no reliable D call. Germline V CDR1 and CDR2: MDHEN, SYDVKM. With 3 bases removed from V and 0 bases from J, the gap between germline ends came to 19 bases. The CDR3 has 18 residues. The CDR3 coding sequence is TGTGCCAGCAGTTTTTGCCCTGCAAGCAATTGTAGCACAGATACGCAGTATTTT. Translation gives CASSFCPASNCSTDTQYF.

This clone has just one count. The rearrangement uses TRBV5-6 and TRBJ2-7; D is unclear. The V end lost 6 bases, the J end lost 0 bases, and 19 bases lay between the germline ends. There are 16 residues in the CDR3. CDR1 and CDR2 (germline): SGHDT, YYEEEE. The CDR3 protein is CASNYPLNLYSYEQYF. The CDR3 DNA follows: TGTGCCAGCAACTACCCACTTAATTTGTACTCCTACGAGCAGTACTTC.

This clone was seen once. The chain couples TRBV7-6 to TRBJ1-3; D unclear. CDR3 length: 15 residues. Between the trimmed V and J ends, which lost 5 bases and 0 bases, there was a span of 11 bases. Germline V gives CDR1 SGHVS, CDR2 FNYEAQ. The CDR3 reads CASSPAVSSGNTIYF. In DNA form, the CDR3 reads TGTGCCAGCAGCCCCGCCGTGAGCTCTGGAAACACCATATATTTT.

This chain joins TRBV6-6 and TRBJ1-1, with 7 bases fitting TRBD1. Trimming cost V 5 bases and J 4 bases; bases outside gene matches: 4. There are 13 residues in the CDR3. CDR1 is MNHNY, CDR2 SVGAGI, per germline (reference sequence). CDR3 sequence (DNA): TGTGCCAGCAGTGATCAGGGGGGCACTGAAGCTTTCTTT. Residues: CASSDQGGTEAFF.

This chain joins TRBV2 and TRBJ2-1, with a weak D call TRBD2 (6 bases). CDR3 length: 12 amino acids. V gave up 6 bases and J gave up 15 bases, with 18 bases separating them. Germline V gives CDR1 SNHLY, CDR2 FYNNEI. Written as DNA, the CDR3 is TGTGCCAGCAGGGGCACCTCCGGGAGTCGGTTCTTC. Amino acids: CASRGTSGSRFF.

The chain is built from TRBV9 and TRBJ2-7; weak D call: TRBD1 (5 bases). Germline loops: CDR1 SGDLS, CDR2 YYNGEE. The germline V and J ends were trimmed by 0 bases and 2 bases, with 9 bases remaining between them. The CDR3 covers 14 residues. For the CDR3, the DNA is TGTGCCAGCAGCGTAGGGGGCACGGCCTACGAGCAGTACTTC. Its protein is CASSVGGTAYEQYF.

The gene calls are TRBV7-6 and TRBJ1-5; unclear D gene. CDR1 is SGHVS and CDR2 is FNYEAQ in the germline V gene. The germline V and J ends were trimmed by 2 bases and 3 bases, with 2 bases remaining between them. This CDR3 is 12 amino acids long. The CDR3 DNA is TGTGCCAGCAGCTTATACAATCAGCCCCAGCATTTT. Its protein product is CASSLYNQPQHF.

On this clone: A read error may account for a junction end that differs from germline. Other DNA sequences in the same sample also yield this CDR3. The chain uses TRBV7-2 and TRBJ2-7, with D perhaps TRBD2 (5 bases). The CDR3 is 15 amino acids. The germline V gene encodes CDR1 SGHTA and CDR2 FQGNSA. The CDR3 spells CASSLVSGNSYEQYF. CDR3 nucleotides: TGTGCCAGTAGCTTAGTTTCGGGGAACTCCTACGAGCAGTACTTC.

This sequence joins TRBV23-1 and TRBJ1-3; D possibly corresponds to TRBD1 (5 bases). TRBV23-1 is given ORF status, its function remaining uncertain. The V end lost 6 bases, the J end lost 0 bases, and 15 bases lay between the germline ends. The CDR3 spans 16 residues. The CDR3 is CASRLRGINSGNTIYF. The DNA for the CDR3 is TGCGCCAGCAGATTACGGGGGATCAACTCTGGAAACACCATATATTTT.

The chain recombines TRBV7-2 with TRBJ2-1; 8 positions agree with TRBD2. Germline V gene lookup returns CDR1 SGHTA and CDR2 FQGNSA. The length of the CDR3 is 15 residues. Trimming at V came to 3 bases and at J to 5 bases, leaving 6 bases not matched to a gene. CDR3 sequence (DNA): TGTGCCAGCAGCTTCCGTAGCGGGACTCACAATGAGCAGTTCTTC. As protein: CASSFRSGTHNEQFF.

J is TRBJ2-2 and V is TRBV5-4, with D possibly TRBD1 on 7 matching bases. V shed 1 base and J shed 6 bases, with 16 bases lying between them. There are 16 residues in the CDR3. Germline assignment: CDR1 SGHNT and CDR2 YYREEE (reference sequence). CDR3 DNA sequence: TGTGCCAGCAGCTTGCCCAGGGGGACTGCAGCCGGGGAGCTGTTTTTT. It yields the protein CASSLPRGTAAGELFF.